Reported below is one T cell receptor (beta chain). Unique molecular identifiers were attached to individual cDNA molecules. TCRdb re-called the 5' RACE reads with MiXCR, one entry per CDR3 protein. The data hold roughly 48,000 distinct CDR3 sequences, with about 4% observed a single time. The sample comes from a study of early T cells in non-severe SARS-CoV-2 infection. The V gene's germline CDR1 is SGHDT and CDR2 YYEEEE. Trimming stripped 1 base from V and 1 base from J, with 13 bases between. The CDR3 spans 16 residues. The rearrangement joins TRBV5-6 to TRBJ2-3, with D perhaps matching TRBD1 (5 bases). The sample comprised whole blood. The TCR originated in an adult who was a healthcare worker with PCR-confirmed SARS-CoV-2 infection or an uninfected control (not recorded which). CDR3 region: CASSLSVGLGTDTQYF. The CDR3 DNA follows: TGTGCCAGCAGCTTGTCGGTGGGGCTGGGCACAGATACGCAGTATTTT.